These 24 T cell receptor beta chains share one sample of origin, sequenced in a study of blood T cell repertoires in COVID-19. The repertoire was sequenced with immunoSEQ multiplex PCR; TCRdb's copy has only in-frame clones and lacks some. The repertoire includes about 75,000 clones, around 90% of them detected once, and approximately 2.5% sits in the top ten. The sequenced sample was peripheral blood. The receptors stem from a human donor in a cohort sampled during active COVID-19.

V usage is TRBV11-2 and J usage is TRBJ2-3, with D perhaps matching TRBD1 (5 bases). The germline CDR1 and CDR2 sequences are SGHAT and FQNNGV. This CDR3 region has 15 residues. V lost 1 base and J lost 5, with 13 bases in between. CDR3 DNA sequence: TGTGCCAGCAGCTTAGTCGGCAGGGATGGAGATACGCAGTATTTT. Translating it yields CASSLVGRDGDTQYF.

This clone was detected a few times. The chain combines TRBV7-2 with TRBJ2-7; TRBD2 might be the D (7 bases). The CDR3 length is 14 residues. Looked up from germline, CDR1 is SGHTA and CDR2 is FQGNSA. V was trimmed by 4 bases and J by 6 bases, leaving 16 bases between them. The CDR3 DNA sequence: TGTGCCAGCAGCTACTACAGGGAGGGGAGCGAGCAGTACTTC. Its translation: CASSYYREGSEQYF. The full variable domain, with the rest looked up from reference TRBV7-2 and TRBJ2-7, is GAGVSQSPSNKVTEKGKDVELRCDPISGHTALYWYRQSLGQGLEFLIYFQGNSAPDKSGLPSDRFSAERTGGSVSTLTIQRTQQEDSAVYLCASSYYREGSEQYFGPGTRLTVT.

The chain uses TRBV10-1 and TRBJ1-2; weak D call: TRBD1 (5 bases). Trimming cost V 2 bases and J 2 bases, with 6 bases left between them. The CDR3 covers 13 residues. Germline V gene data show CDR1 as WNHNN and CDR2 as SYGVQD (reference sequence). In DNA form, the CDR3 reads TGCGCCAGCAGTGAGAACAGGAACTATGGCTACACCTTC. It yields the protein CASSENRNYGYTF.

The V call is TRBV4-3, the J call TRBJ1-1, with D hard to call. V lost 0 bases and J lost 8, with 19 bases in between. The CDR3 loop spans 16 amino acids. In germline, CDR1 is LGHNA, CDR2 YSLEER. The CDR3 spells CASSQDWATFFMEAFF. CDR3 in DNA: TGCGCCAGCAGCCAAGATTGGGCCACCTTCTTCATGGAAGCTTTCTTT.

V is TRBV9 and J is TRBJ2-5; the D gene is possibly TRBD1 (6 bases). The ends were cut back, 3 bases at V and 5 bases at J, with 11 bases in the middle. Germline CDR1 and CDR2: SGDLS and YYNGEE. The CDR3 extends over 13 amino acids. The CDR3 here is CASSAGQLETQYF. CDR3 bases: TGTGCCAGCAGCGCCGGACAGTTGGAGACCCAGTACTTC.

The V gene is TRBV3-1 (or the pseudogene TRBV3-2), the J gene TRBJ2-5; D uncertain. Germline V gene sequence: CDR1 LGHDT, CDR2 YNNKEL (reference sequence). CDR3 length equals 14 residues. The V end lost 0 bases, the J end lost 2 bases, and 7 bases lay between the germline ends. DNA for the CDR3: TGTGCCAGCAGCCAAGATTCAGAACAAGAGACCCAGTACTTC. Translation: CASSQDSEQETQYF.

The chain joins TRBV7-8 to TRBJ1-3; D remains ambiguous. Trimming shortened V by 5 bases and J by 3 bases, and 11 bases separated the two germline ends. CDR1 SGHVS and CDR2 FQNEAQ come from the germline V gene. There are 14 residues in the CDR3. The CDR3, as DNA: TGTGCCAGCAGCCTCAGGAAAGGTGGAAACACCATATATTTT. This translates into CASSLRKGGNTIYF. Supplemented by reference TRBV7-8 and TRBJ1-3, the full variable domain reads GAGVSQSPRYKVAKRGQDVALRCDPISGHVSLFWYQQALGQGPEFLTYFQNEAQLDKSGLPSDRFFAERPEGSVSTLKIQRTQQEDSAVYLCASSLRKGGNTIYFGEGSWLTVV.

The rearrangement links TRBV6-2 or TRBV6-3 to TRBJ1-5; 10 bases agree with TRBD1. The CDR3 has 17 amino acids. Trimming removed 5 bases from V and 4 bases from J; junction bases left unmatched: 11. Germline CDR1 is MNHEY and CDR2 is SVGEGT. CDR3 DNA: TGTGCCAGCAGTGGGGGCTGGGACAGGGGCATGAATCAGCCCCAGCATTTT. Protein sequence: CASSGGWDRGMNQPQHF.

The sample holds a few counts of this clone. The V call is TRBV30, the J call TRBJ1-6; TRBD1 aligns across 12 bases. The V gene end was trimmed by 3 bases and the J gene end by 10 bases; junction bases not matched to a gene: 4. Germline V lookup: CDR1 GTSNPN, CDR2 SVGIG (reference sequence). This CDR3 is built from 14 residues. This CDR3 reads CAWSPGQGASPLHF. The CDR3 DNA follows: TGTGCCTGGAGCCCGGGACAGGGGGCATCACCCCTCCACTTT.

The chain recombines TRBV2 with TRBJ2-2; the match to TRBD1 covers 9 bases. V dropped 5 bases and J dropped 0; count of bases not matched to a gene: 1. The CDR3 has 15 residues. Germline values: CDR1 SNHLY, CDR2 FYNNEI. The CDR3 DNA follows: TGTGCCAGCAGTCGGGACAGGGCGAACACCGGGGAGCTGTTTTTT. Protein: CASSRDRANTGELFF.

This sequence joins TRBV2 and TRBJ2-1; 11 positions match TRBD2. The CDR3 is 18 residues long. With 6 bases clipped from V and 0 bases from J, the junction kept 10 bases outside the gene matches. The V gene's germline CDR1 is SNHLY and CDR2 FYNNEI. The CDR3 bases are TGTGCCAGCAGCTACGTTAGCGGGGGGGCAGGCTCCTACAATGAGCAGTTCTTC. Its protein product is CASSYVSGGAGSYNEQFF.

CDR3 residues: CASSQAGRGRHSPLHF. In DNA form, the CDR3 reads TGTGCCAGCAGCCAAGCGGGTCGGGGGAGGCATTCACCCCTCCACTTT. The chain has TRBV14 and TRBJ1-6, with D maybe TRBD1 (5 bases). V was trimmed by 1 base and J by 8 bases, leaving 15 bases between them. The V gene's germline CDR1 is SGHDN and CDR2 FVKESK. This CDR3 comprises 16 residues.

The CDR3 region has the DNA TGTGCCAGCAGCCAACCTGGTCTGACAGGTGAAGCTTTCTTT. Amino acids: CASSQPGLTGEAFF. This sequence joins TRBV3-1 (or the pseudogene TRBV3-2) and TRBJ1-1; maybe TRBD1 (6 bases). The V end was cut by 2 bases, the J end by 7 bases, with 14 bases between. The germline V gene has CDR1 LGHDT and CDR2 YNNKEL (reference sequence). The CDR3 covers 14 residues.

The rearrangement uses TRBV6-5 and TRBJ1-1; 7 nucleotides line up with TRBD1. Looked up from germline, CDR1 is MNHEY and CDR2 is SVGAGI. The CDR3 is 15 residues long. V lost 4 bases and J lost 5; bases outside the gene matches: 10. The CDR3 is CASSSNRQGRTEAFF. CDR3 coding DNA: TGTGCCAGCAGTTCCAACCGACAGGGAAGGACTGAAGCTTTCTTT.

This rearrangement joins TRBV19 to TRBJ2-3, with 11 bases that match TRBD2. The CDR3 runs to 18 residues. CDR1 and CDR2 from the germline V gene are LNHDA and SQIVND (reference sequence). The V gene end was trimmed by 3 bases and the J gene end by 0 bases; junction bases not matched to a gene: 8. The CDR3 bases are TGTGCCAGTAGTATGCGGGGACTAGCGGTGTTCAGCACAGATACGCAGTATTTT. Translating it yields CASSMRGLAVFSTDTQYF.

J is TRBJ2-1 and V is TRBV5-1; TRBD2 matches 9 bases. Germline trimming cut 5 bases from V and 3 bases from J; bases unmatched to any gene: 15. Germline CDR1 is SGHRS and CDR2 is YFSETQ. The CDR3 totals 18 residues. This CDR3 reads CASSNQGQLTSGYNEQFF. For the CDR3, the DNA is TGCGCCAGCAGTAACCAGGGACAGCTGACTAGCGGCTACAATGAGCAGTTCTTC.

The chain joins TRBV27 to TRBJ2-2, with unresolved D. Germline V CDR1 and CDR2: MNHEY, SMNVEV (reference sequence). V was pared by 5 bases and J by 5 bases, with 18 bases between. This CDR3 is 16 amino acids long. The DNA of the CDR3 is TGTGCCAGCAGTCCCAGATCCCCCAGAACAACCGGGGAGCTGTTTTTT. Translating gives CASSPRSPRTTGELFF.

The chain links TRBV30 to TRBJ2-1, with 15 bases identical to TRBD2. The CDR3 loop spans 16 amino acids. J gave up 7 bases and V 1 base, and 5 bases lay outside the gene matches. The germline gives CDR1 GTSNPN, CDR2 SVGIG (reference sequence). The CDR3 loop reads CAWSGYGTSGRNEQFF. The CDR3, as DNA: TGTGCCTGGAGTGGGTATGGGACTAGCGGGAGGAATGAGCAGTTCTTC.

This sequence joins TRBV19 and TRBJ2-7, with TRBD1 as a possible D gene (5 bases). V lost 5 bases to trimming and J lost 6 bases, with 8 bases between them. The germline V gene has CDR1 LNHDA and CDR2 SQIVND (reference sequence). CDR3 length equals 11 residues. In DNA, the CDR3 is TGTGCCAGTAGTGACAGACGCGAGCAGTACTTC. This gives the protein CASSDRREQYF.

The rearrangement links TRBV5-4 to TRBJ1-1; D perhaps matches TRBD1 (5 bases). The V gene's germline CDR1 is SGHNT and CDR2 YYREEE (reference sequence). V lost 6 bases and J 5 bases, leaving 14 bases between the germline ends. The CDR3 extends over 13 amino acids. The CDR3 loop is CASNGGGRTEAFF. CDR3 in DNA: TGTGCCAGCAACGGGGGAGGGAGGACTGAAGCTTTCTTT.

The rearrangement links TRBV5-4 to TRBJ2-1; 10 nucleotides agree with TRBD1. V shed 4 bases and J 4 bases; nucleotides not matched to a gene: 5. Germline V gene lookup returns CDR1 SGHNT and CDR2 YYREEE (reference sequence). The CDR3 has 15 residues. The CDR3 nucleotides read TGTGCCAGCAGCCGGGACAGGGGCTCGTACAATGAGCAGTTCTTC. It yields the protein CASSRDRGSYNEQFF.

The chain recombines TRBV7-6 with TRBJ2-6; a weak D match, TRBD1 (7 bases). Germline V lookup: CDR1 SGHVS, CDR2 FNYEAQ. Trimming stripped 2 bases from V and 1 base from J, with 18 bases between. The CDR3 covers 19 residues. The CDR3 DNA sequence: TGTGCCAGCAGCTTAAGGCCAGGGGGGACGGGGTCTGGGGCCAACGTCCTGACTTTC. This gives the protein CASSLRPGGTGSGANVLTF.

The chain couples TRBV7-9 to TRBJ1-4, with D uncertain. V was shortened by 5 bases and J by 0 bases, with 10 bases between the two germline ends. CDR3 length: 15 residues. Germline V gene data show CDR1 as SEHNR and CDR2 as FQNEAQ (reference sequence). The CDR3 loop reads CASSPSRATNEKLFF. CDR3 sequence (DNA): TGTGCCAGCAGCCCAAGTCGGGCAACTAATGAAAAACTGTTTTTT.

This chain joins TRBV19 and TRBJ2-5, with 7 bases lining up with TRBD1. Trimming at V came to 3 bases and at J to 1 base, leaving 5 bases not matched to a gene. The CDR3 contains 15 residues. Germline CDR1 reads LNHDA; CDR2 reads SQIVND (reference sequence). This chain's CDR3 is CASSMSPGGQETQYF. The DNA of the CDR3 is TGTGCCAGTAGTATGTCCCCAGGGGGCCAAGAGACCCAGTACTTC.